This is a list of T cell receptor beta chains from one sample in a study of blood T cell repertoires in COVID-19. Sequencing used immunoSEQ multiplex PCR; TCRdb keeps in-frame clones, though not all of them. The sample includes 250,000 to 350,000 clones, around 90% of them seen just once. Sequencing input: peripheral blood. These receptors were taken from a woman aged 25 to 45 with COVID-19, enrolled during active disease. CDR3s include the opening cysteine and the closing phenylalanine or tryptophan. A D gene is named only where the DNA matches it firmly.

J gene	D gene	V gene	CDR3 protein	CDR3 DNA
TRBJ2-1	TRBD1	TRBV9	CASSAYRGNEQFF	TGTGCCAGCAGCGCCTACAGGGGGAATGAGCAGTTCTTC
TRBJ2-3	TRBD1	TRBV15	CATSRALTGAGTDTQYF	TGTGCCACCAGCAGAGCCCTGACAGGGGCCGGCACAGATACGCAGTATTTT
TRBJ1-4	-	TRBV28	CASMRAGREKLFF	TGTGCCAGCATGAGGGCCGGACGGGAAAAACTGTTTTTT
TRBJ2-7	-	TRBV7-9	CASSLGRGLSEQYF	TGTGCCAGCAGCTTAGGTAGGGGATTGTCCGAGCAGTACTTC
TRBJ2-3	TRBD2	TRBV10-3	CANGLADRDTQYF	TGTGCCAATGGACTAGCGGACCGAGATACGCAGTATTTT
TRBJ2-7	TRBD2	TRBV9	CASSDLAGDEQYF	TGTGCCAGCAGCGACTTGGCGGGGGACGAGCAGTACTTC
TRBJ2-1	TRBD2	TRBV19	CASSKGRTGTSGMTEQFF	TGTGCCAGTAGTAAGGGACGGACCGGGACTAGCGGGATGACAGAGCAGTTCTTC
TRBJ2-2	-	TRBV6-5	CASSQQGSTGELFF	TGTGCCAGCAGCCAACAGGGAAGCACCGGGGAGCTGTTTTTT
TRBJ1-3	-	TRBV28	CASMDGSSGNTIYF	TGTGCCAGCATGGACGGGAGCTCTGGAAACACCATATATTTT
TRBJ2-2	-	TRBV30	CAWSVQPTGELFF	TGTGCCTGGAGTGTACAGCCTACCGGGGAGCTGTTTTTT
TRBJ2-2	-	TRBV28	CASSEQPNTGELFF	TGTGCCAGCTCGGAACAGCCGAACACCGGGGAGCTGTTTTTT
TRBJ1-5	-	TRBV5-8	CASTVPRGHGNQPQHF	TGTGCCAGCACCGTCCCCAGGGGTCACGGCAATCAGCCCCAGCATTTT
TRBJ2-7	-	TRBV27	CASSLGPVRPDSTEAYEQYF	TGTGCCAGCAGTTTAGGCCCAGTCAGGCCCGACAGTACCGAGGCCTACGAGCAGTACTTC
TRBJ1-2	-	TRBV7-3	CASSPWGRVEDGYTF	TGTGCCAGCAGCCCCTGGGGCAGGGTTGAGGATGGCTACACCTTC
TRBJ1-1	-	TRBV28	CASKTTDRLEAFF	TGTGCCAGCAAAACGACAGACCGCCTTGAAGCTTTCTTT
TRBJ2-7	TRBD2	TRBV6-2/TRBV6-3	CASSYSRTSGNYEQYF	TGTGCCAGCAGTTACTCCAGGACTAGCGGGAACTACGAGCAGTACTTC
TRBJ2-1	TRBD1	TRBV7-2	CASSLGDRWNEQFF	TGTGCCAGCAGCTTAGGGGACAGATGGAATGAGCAGTTCTTC
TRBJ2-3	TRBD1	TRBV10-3	CAISDSRGRRTDTQYF	TGTGCCATCAGTGACAGCAGGGGGCGACGCACAGATACGCAGTATTTT
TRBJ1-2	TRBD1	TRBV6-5	CASSRQGGGYTF	TGTGCCAGCAGTCGCCAGGGGGGAGGCTACACCTTC
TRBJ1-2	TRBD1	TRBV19	CASSIVPGGIYGYTF	TGTGCCAGTAGTATAGTCCCAGGGGGCATCTATGGCTACACCTTC
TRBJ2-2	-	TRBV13	CASSFYGELFF	TGTGCCAGCAGCTTTTATGGGGAGCTGTTTTTT
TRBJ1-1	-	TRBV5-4	CASSLGRANTEAFF	TGTGCCAGCAGCTTGGGGCGGGCCAACACTGAAGCTTTCTTT